These T cell receptor beta chains were read from a single sample in a study of blood T cells in healthy people across ages. TCRdb re-analysed the 5' RACE reads in MiXCR, keeping a single row per CDR3 protein. The repertoire holds some 690,000 distinct CDR3 sequences, with 22% as singletons. The sample consisted of blood. These receptors all come from a man between 65 and 85 years old in good health. Each CDR3 is given with its conserved first and last residue. The D gene is left open where the match is weak. Only some rows state a clone size, as once, few, many or a class for expanded clones.

D	V	size	J	CDR3	DNA
.	TRBV10-3	.	TRBJ2-5	CAISESTRTQETQYF	TGTGCCATCAGTGAGTCGACCAGGACCCAAGAGACCCAGTACTTC
.	TRBV12-3/TRBV12-4	few	TRBJ2-1	CASNLGAGGNNEQFF	TGTGCCAGCAACCTGGGAGCGGGTGGTAACAATGAGCAGTTCTTC
.	TRBV7-8	few	TRBJ2-3	CASSWWGTDTQYF	TGTGCCAGCAGCTGGTGGGGCACAGATACGCAGTATTTT
TRBD1	TRBV7-9	.	TRBJ1-5	CASSLEPTGDSNQPQHF	TGTGCCAGCAGCTTAGAACCGACAGGGGATAGCAATCAGCCCCAGCATTTT
.	TRBV20-1	.	TRBJ2-3	CSASWGADTQYF	TGCAGTGCCTCGTGGGGGGCAGATACGCAGTATTTT
.	TRBV7-2	.	TRBJ1-3	CASSLVRGSSGNTIYF	TGTGCCAGCAGCTTAGTCCGGGGCAGCTCTGGAAACACCATATATTTT
.	TRBV20-1	.	TRBJ1-3	CGARAGADSGNTIYF	TGCGGTGCTAGAGCGGGTGCAGACTCTGGAAACACCATATATTTT
.	TRBV29-1	few	TRBJ2-7	CSAGEDSPEQYF	TGCAGCGCTGGGGAGGACAGTCCCGAGCAGTACTTC
TRBD2	TRBV7-9	many	TRBJ2-1	CASSSTSGAYNEQFF	TGTGCCAGCAGCTCGACTAGCGGTGCTTACAATGAGCAGTTCTTC
.	TRBV3-1	few	TRBJ1-1	CASSRTRVNTEAFF	TGTGCCAGCAGCCGAACTAGGGTGAACACTGAAGCTTTCTTT
TRBD2	TRBV11-1	.	TRBJ2-4	CASSRRTSGIRAKNIQYF	TGTGCCAGCAGCCGGAGGACTAGCGGGATCCGAGCCAAAAACATTCAGTACTTC
.	TRBV6-5	.	TRBJ1-6	CASSYQNSPLHF	TGCGCCAGCAGTTACCAAAATTCACCCCTCCACTTT
.	TRBV5-1	few	TRBJ1-1	CASSLEGGETEAFF	TGCGCCAGCAGCTTGGAAGGGGGGGAGACTGAAGCTTTCTTT
.	TRBV12-3/TRBV12-4	.	TRBJ2-2	CASSLARSGGDTGELFF	TGTGCCAGCAGTTTAGCGCGGTCAGGTGGGGACACCGGGGAGCTGTTTTTT
.	TRBV20-1	.	TRBJ2-5	CSARDRVVPETQYF	TGCAGTGCTAGAGATCGGGTAGTACCAGAGACCCAGTACTTC
.	TRBV7-8	few	TRBJ2-7	CASSPPRHGGLYEQYF	TGTGCCAGCAGCCCCCCTCGACACGGCGGACTCTACGAGCAGTACTTC
TRBD2	TRBV6-5	few	TRBJ2-3	CASSDGTTRTDTQYF	TGTGCCAGCAGTGACGGGACTACCCGCACAGATACGCAGTATTTT
.	TRBV3-1	few	TRBJ2-6	CASSQERSRNSGANVLTF	TGTGCCAGCAGCCAAGAGCGCAGTCGGAACTCTGGGGCCAACGTCCTGACTTTC
.	TRBV9	.	TRBJ1-3	CASSVDLGPGNTIYF	TGTGCCAGCAGCGTAGATTTGGGCCCTGGAAACACCATATATTTT
.	TRBV27	few	TRBJ2-4	CASSFTEGPKNIQYF	TGTGCCAGCAGTTTTACTGAGGGTCCCAAAAACATTCAGTACTTC
TRBD1	TRBV13	.	TRBJ1-2	CASSPGTGLNYGYTF	TGTGCCAGCAGCCCTGGGACAGGACTAAACTATGGCTACACCTTC
.	TRBV7-9	.	TRBJ2-1	CASSFPQGGGDNEQFF	TGTGCCAGCAGCTTTCCTCAGGGCGGTGGGGACAATGAGCAGTTCTTC
TRBD1	TRBV27	few	TRBJ1-4	CASSRLDRAGEKLFF	TGTGCCAGCAGTCGGCTCGACAGGGCGGGTGAAAAACTGTTTTTT
.	TRBV18	.	TRBJ1-2	CASSPEPSNYGYTF	TGTGCCAGCTCACCGGAGCCTTCGAACTATGGCTACACCTTC
.	TRBV5-1	.	TRBJ2-1	CASSFTTGRYNEQFF	TGCGCCAGCAGCTTTACCACAGGGAGGTACAATGAGCAGTTCTTC
.	TRBV29-1	.	TRBJ1-1	CSVAPGANTEAFF	.
.	TRBV9	.	TRBJ2-6	CASSVAWVSGANVLTF	TGTGCCAGCAGCGTAGCTTGGGTCTCTGGGGCCAACGTCCTGACTTTC
.	TRBV5-1	.	TRBJ1-2	CASRVMDGNYGYTF	TGCGCCAGCAGAGTGATGGACGGGAACTATGGCTACACCTTC
.	TRBV18	few	TRBJ2-3	CASSTRTASTDTQYF	TGTGCCAGCTCAACGAGGACAGCTAGCACAGATACGCAGTATTTT
TRBD2	TRBV5-1	.	TRBJ2-5	CASSLGSGSRGETQYF	TGCGCCAGCAGCTTAGGTAGCGGGTCACGAGGGGAGACCCAGTACTTC
TRBD2	TRBV29-1	few	TRBJ2-5	CSVGGGTETQYF	TGCAGCGTTGGCGGGGGGACAGAGACCCAGTACTTC
TRBD2	TRBV3-1	many	TRBJ2-3	CASSRTSGLTSTDTQYF	TGTGCCAGCAGCCGGACTAGCGGGCTAACTAGCACAGATACGCAGTATTTT
.	TRBV20-1	.	TRBJ2-5	CSARGTGQETQYF	TGCAGTGCTAGAGGCACGGGCCAAGAGACCCAGTACTTC
.	TRBV9	.	TRBJ1-1	CASSVRHSPNQNTEAFF	TGTGCCAGCAGCGTCCGACATAGCCCCAACCAGAACACTGAAGCTTTCTTT
TRBD2	TRBV4-1	.	TRBJ2-7	CASSQEDGASGIYEQYF	TGCGCCAGCAGCCAAGAAGATGGGGCTAGCGGAATCTACGAGCAGTACTTC
.	TRBV20-1	.	TRBJ2-3	CSARDFAQSGTDTQYF	TGCAGTGCTAGAGATTTTGCGCAATCAGGCACAGATACGCAGTATTTT
TRBD2	TRBV20-1	.	TRBJ2-1	CSVGTSGRARNEQFF	TGCAGTGTTGGGACTAGCGGGAGGGCCCGGAATGAGCAGTTCTTC
.	TRBV11-2	many	TRBJ1-1	CASTPGGSTRNTEAFF	TGTGCCAGCACCCCCGGGGGGTCAACCCGGAACACTGAAGCTTTCTTT
TRBD1	TRBV14	.	TRBJ2-5	CASSQLTGVDETQYF	TGTGCCAGCAGCCAACTAACAGGGGTGGATGAGACCCAGTACTTC
TRBD2	TRBV12-3/TRBV12-4	few	TRBJ2-2	CASGLAGGANTGELFF	TGTGCCAGCGGACTAGCGGGGGGGGCGAACACCGGGGAGCTGTTTTTT
.	TRBV11-2	.	TRBJ2-1	CASSLDGQGRGEQFF	TGTGCCAGCAGCTTAGATGGGCAAGGGCGGGGTGAGCAGTTCTTC
.	TRBV12-3/TRBV12-4	.	TRBJ2-6	CASSFRAGANVLTF	TGTGCCAGCAGTTTTAGGGCTGGGGCCAACGTCCTGACTTTC